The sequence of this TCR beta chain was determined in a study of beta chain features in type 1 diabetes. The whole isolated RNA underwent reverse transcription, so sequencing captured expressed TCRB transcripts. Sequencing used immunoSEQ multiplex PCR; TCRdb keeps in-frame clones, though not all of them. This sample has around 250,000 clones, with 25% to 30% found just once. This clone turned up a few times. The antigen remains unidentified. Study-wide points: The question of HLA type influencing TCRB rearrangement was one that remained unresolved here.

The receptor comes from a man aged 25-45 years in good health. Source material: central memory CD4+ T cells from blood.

CDR3 protein: CASSESSGGSYNEQFF. The CDR3 DNA is TGTGCCAGCAGTGAGTCTTCGGGGGGATCCTACAATGAGCAGTTCTTC. The V call is TRBV25-1, the J call TRBJ2-1; TRBD2 matches 7 bases. The CDR3 has 16 residues. Germline loops: CDR1 MGHDK, CDR2 SYGVNS. V was pared by 3 bases and J by 1 base, with 6 bases of the junction left unmatched.